A selection of T cell receptor beta chains follows, all from one sample in a study of blood T cells in healthy people across ages. TCRdb re-analysed the 5' RACE reads in MiXCR, keeping a single row per CDR3 protein. The profile shows about 1 million distinct CDR3 sequences, under 30% of them singletons. These data also formed part of another study, on T cells of mothers and their children.

Sequenced input: blood. Receptors originate from a girl aged 2-9 years in good health. Both conserved end residues are part of each CDR3. Fields, in order: clone size, V gene, D gene, J gene, CDR3 DNA, CDR3 protein. The D gene is left open where the match is weak. Rows give clone size only sometimes, using once, few, many, or a class for an expanded clone.

clone_size: -; v_call: TRBV20-1; d_call: -; j_call: TRBJ1-6; cdr3_nt: TGCAGTGGAGGAACAGGGAATTCACCCCTCCACTTT; cdr3_aa: CSGGTGNSPLHF
clone_size: -; v_call: TRBV11-3; d_call: -; j_call: TRBJ2-7; cdr3_nt: TGTGCCAGCAGCTCAGAGGGGCACCTCTACGAGCAGTACTTC; cdr3_aa: CASSSEGHLYEQYF
clone_size: many; v_call: TRBV6-2/TRBV6-3; d_call: TRBD2; j_call: TRBJ2-1; cdr3_nt: TGTGCCAGCAGCAAAGGGACTAGCGGGAAGAAGTACTTC; cdr3_aa: CASSKGTSGKKYF
clone_size: many; v_call: TRBV12-3/TRBV12-4; d_call: -; j_call: TRBJ1-2; cdr3_nt: TGTGCCAGCAGTCAGGAGGCGGGGTATGGCTACACCTTC; cdr3_aa: CASSQEAGYGYTF
clone_size: few; v_call: TRBV7-2; d_call: -; j_call: TRBJ1-2; cdr3_nt: TGTGCCAGCAGCTTAGAGGGGCCGTTGAATGGCTACACCTTC; cdr3_aa: CASSLEGPLNGYTF
clone_size: once; v_call: TRBV9; d_call: TRBD2; j_call: TRBJ2-3; cdr3_nt: TGTGCCAGCAGCCCCCTCCCTTGGACTAGCGGGGGTGTGGTCGGTACAGATACGCAGTATTTT; cdr3_aa: CASSPLPWTSGGVVGTDTQYF
clone_size: few; v_call: TRBV20-1; d_call: TRBD1; j_call: TRBJ1-4; cdr3_nt: TGCAGACAGGGGGTGACGGGAAAACTGTCTTTT; cdr3_aa: CRQGVTGKLSF
clone_size: few; v_call: TRBV29-1; d_call: -; j_call: TRBJ2-2; cdr3_nt: TGCAGCGCCCTGCGGACAGAAATCCCCGGGGAGCTGTTTTTT; cdr3_aa: CSALRTEIPGELFF
clone_size: few; v_call: TRBV20-1; d_call: -; j_call: TRBJ2-3; cdr3_nt: TGCAGTGCTAGGGGGGGAAGCACAGATACGCAGTATTTT; cdr3_aa: CSARGGSTDTQYF
clone_size: -; v_call: TRBV7-8; d_call: -; j_call: TRBJ2-7; cdr3_nt: TGTGCCAGCAGCTTAGAGGAAGCCTCCTACGAGCAGTACTTC; cdr3_aa: CASSLEEASYEQYF
clone_size: once; v_call: TRBV20-1; d_call: TRBD2; j_call: TRBJ2-3; cdr3_nt: TGCAGTGCTAGAGATGAGGCTAGCGGGGAGGCAGATACGCAGTATTTT; cdr3_aa: CSARDEASGEADTQYF